Presented here are 29 T cell receptor beta chains from one specimen sequenced in a study of blood T cell repertoires in COVID-19. Here immunoSEQ multiplex PCR was the method, and the copy in TCRdb shows in-frame clones only, minus some. The sample has about 300,000 clones, 88% seen once. What was sequenced was peripheral blood. The receptors derive from a man younger than 35 with active or convalescent COVID-19.

Here the CDR3 DNA reads TGCGCCAGCAGCTTGTGGGGCGGGGCCACTAGCACAGATACGCAGTATTTT. Its protein product is CASSLWGGATSTDTQYF. V and J are TRBV5-1 and TRBJ2-3; a possible D gene is TRBD2 (6 bases). The CDR3 sequence is 17 residues long. Trimming shortened V by 1 base and J by 0 bases, and 15 bases separated the two germline ends. Germline V CDR1 and CDR2: SGHRS, YFSETQ.

The chain joins TRBV5-1 to TRBJ1-4; possible D gene TRBD1, 6 bases. This CDR3 spans 15 amino acids. In germline, CDR1 is SGHRS, CDR2 YFSETQ. Trimming left V 4 bases short and J 2 bases short, with 12 bases between. CDR3 DNA: TGCGCCAGCAGCATCTTTCAGGGGACTAATGAAAAACTGTTTTTT. Translating it yields CASSIFQGTNEKLFF.

The chain is built from TRBV6-5 and TRBJ1-2; the D is unclear. Germline CDR1 MNHEY, CDR2 SVGAGI. Trimming left V 11 bases short and J 0 bases short, with 16 bases between. The CDR3 has 14 residues. CDR3 in amino acids: CAVQIAYPNYGYTF. CDR3 nucleotide sequence: TGTGCCGTCCAAATCGCGTATCCTAACTATGGCTACACCTTC.

This chain links TRBV24-1 with TRBJ1-5, with TRBD1 matching over 8 bases. The length of the CDR3 is 18 residues. V was pared by 4 bases and J by 1 base, with 11 bases of the junction left unmatched. CDR1 is KGHDR, CDR2 SFDVKD, per germline. CDR3 in amino acids: CATSEPDRGILSNQPQHF. The CDR3 DNA reads as TGTGCCACCAGTGAACCCGACAGGGGAATTTTAAGCAATCAGCCCCAGCATTTT.

The gene calls are TRBV4-2 and TRBJ2-2; tentative D call: TRBD2 (5 bases). Germline V CDR1 and CDR2: LGHNA, YNFKEQ. This CDR3 contains 15 residues. The V end lost 4 bases, the J end lost 7 bases, and 16 bases lay between the germline ends. The CDR3 region is CASSPPRGFLGELFF. The CDR3 nucleotides are TGTGCCAGCAGCCCACCACGGGGATTTCTCGGGGAGCTGTTTTTT.

CDR3 sequence (DNA): TGTGCCAGCAGCCCTAGCAGGGGAACTGGAAACACCATATATTTT. Encoded protein: CASSPSRGTGNTIYF. The V gene is TRBV7-9, the J gene TRBJ1-3; D is possibly TRBD1 (6 bases). This CDR3 comprises 15 residues. V was pared by 5 bases and J by 2 bases, with 13 bases between. CDR1 SEHNR and CDR2 FQNEAQ come from the germline V gene (reference sequence).

J is TRBJ1-2 and V is TRBV19, with 9 bases aligning to TRBD1. This CDR3 has 13 amino acids. From germline, CDR1 is LNHDA and CDR2 SQIVND (reference sequence). V dropped 5 bases and J dropped 7; count of bases not matched to a gene: 5. DNA for the CDR3: TGTGCCAGTAGTCCACAGGGGGCTCGTGGCTACACCTTC. It yields the protein CASSPQGARGYTF.

As for this clone: The sample contains more than one DNA sequence encoding this CDR3. The gene calls are TRBV5-6 and TRBJ2-1, with a possible D match to TRBD1 (6 bases). Trimming removed 3 bases at V and 4 bases at J, with 8 bases between. In germline, CDR1 is SGHDT, CDR2 YYEEEE. The CDR3 contains 13 residues. In DNA form, the CDR3 reads TGTGCCAGCAGCTCCGGGACATACAATGAGCAGTTCTTC. As protein: CASSSGTYNEQFF.

V usage is TRBV4-3 and J usage is TRBJ1-1, with unresolved D. The CDR3 consists of 13 residues. Trimming pared 0 bases from V and 6 bases from J, leaving 8 bases between. The V gene's germline CDR1 is LGHNA and CDR2 YSLEER. CDR3: CASSQDLRSEAFF. CDR3 DNA: TGCGCCAGCAGCCAAGATTTACGGTCTGAAGCTTTCTTT.

CDR3 DNA: TGTGCCAGCAGGGTTGACAGGGACTACGAGCAGTACTTC. Translation gives CASRVDRDYEQYF. The chain joins TRBV2 to TRBJ2-7, with 7 nucleotides matching TRBD1. CDR1 SNHLY and CDR2 FYNNEI come from the germline V gene. The CDR3 extends over 13 amino acids. The J segment lost 3 bases and the V segment lost 6 bases, leaving 5 bases of the junction unmatched.

The CDR3 DNA reads as TGCAGCGTGGGGGGGGACTCCTACGAGCAGTACTTC. It yields the protein CSVGGDSYEQYF. The chain links TRBV29-1 to TRBJ2-7; 7 bases are shared with TRBD2. Germline trimming cut 6 bases from V and 0 bases from J; bases unmatched to any gene: 2. Germline-derived CDR1 and CDR2 are SQVTM and ANQGSEA. CDR3 size: 12 residues.

This chain uses TRBV2 with TRBJ1-4, with TRBD1 identical over 7 bases. Germline V lookup: CDR1 SNHLY, CDR2 FYNNEI. The CDR3 has 15 amino acids. V dropped 6 bases and J dropped 4; count of bases not matched to a gene: 8. The CDR3 DNA is TGTGCCAGCAGCACTGGGACAGAGTTTAATGAAAAACTGTTTTTT. Amino acids: CASSTGTEFNEKLFF. The whole variable domain, remainder taken from reference TRBV2 and TRBJ1-4, is EPEVTQTPSHQVTQMGQEVILRCVPISNHLYFYWYRQILGQKVEFLVSFYNNEISEKSEIFDDQFSVERPDGSNFTLKIRSTKLEDSAMYFCASSTGTEFNEKLFFGSGTQLSVL.

This clone was observed a handful of times. The V and J genes are TRBV5-6 and TRBJ1-1, with unresolved D. The V and J ends lost 2 bases and 4 bases respectively, with 12 bases between them. Per the germline V gene, CDR1 is SGHDT and CDR2 is YYEEEE. This CDR3 spans 14 amino acids. CDR3 loop: CASSFGRGGTEAFF. In DNA form, the CDR3 reads TGTGCCAGCAGCTTCGGCCGGGGTGGCACTGAAGCTTTCTTT. Drawing the rest from reference TRBV5-6 and TRBJ1-1, the complete variable domain is DAGVTQSPTHLIKTRGQQVTLRCSPKSGHDTVSWYQQALGQGPQFIFQYYEEEERQRGNFPDRFSGHQFPNYSSELNVNALLLGDSALYLCASSFGRGGTEAFFGQGTRLTVV.

In this sample, this clone turned up once. The chain carries TRBV21-1 and TRBJ1-6. TRBV21-1 corresponds to a pseudogene. The CDR3 length is 14 residues. The CDR3 nucleotides are TGTGCCAGCAGCAAAGTCCCGGGTTTGGCACCCCTCCACTTT. Translation gives CASSKVPGLAPLHF.

As for this clone: The same CDR3 is also encoded by other DNA sequences in this sample. CDR3 sequence: CASSSGQGNTGELFF. CDR3 sequence (DNA): TGCGCCAGCAGTTCCGGACAGGGGAACACCGGGGAGCTGTTTTTT. This chain joins TRBV5-1 and TRBJ2-2; 8 positions match TRBD1. V was pared by 5 bases and J by 1 base, with 4 bases of the junction left unmatched. Germline loops: CDR1 SGHRS, CDR2 YFSETQ. The length of the CDR3 is 15 residues.

The chain couples TRBV15 to TRBJ1-6, with D unresolved. The CDR3 loop spans 15 amino acids. Trimming took off 1 base at V and 10 bases at J, with 14 bases between the two ends. CDR1 is LNHNV, CDR2 YYDKDF, per germline (reference sequence). As DNA, the CDR3 is TGTGCCACCAGCAGAGCGAGGTCACGAGAGTCACCCCTCCACTTT. Encoded protein: CATSRARSRESPLHF.

This chain connects TRBV19 to TRBJ2-3; TRBD2 aligns across 7 bases. The CDR3 is 15 residues long. Per germline, CDR1 LNHDA and CDR2 SQIVND (reference sequence). The junction had 6 bases not matched to a gene; V was cut back by 6 bases and J by 0 bases. Here the CDR3 reads CASRGSGVSTDTQYF. The CDR3 region has the DNA TGTGCCAGTAGGGGCAGCGGGGTTAGCACAGATACGCAGTATTTT.

This chain uses TRBV29-1 with TRBJ2-1, with a weak D call TRBD2 (5 bases). Looked up from germline, CDR1 is SQVTM and CDR2 is ANQGSEA. The CDR3 is made up of 17 amino acids. V gave up 7 bases and J gave up 5 bases, with 27 bases separating them. The CDR3 loop reads CSALSVRLLSPDNEQFF. The CDR3 nucleotides read TGCAGCGCCCTTAGCGTTCGTCTTCTTTCCCCCGACAATGAGCAGTTCTTC.

Regarding this clone: This specimen includes other DNA sequences encoding the same CDR3. This sequence joins TRBV5-1 and TRBJ1-1, with TRBD1 as a possible D gene (5 bases). The CDR3 has 13 residues. Looked up from germline, CDR1 is SGHRS and CDR2 is YFSETQ. The germline V and J ends were trimmed by 0 bases and 3 bases, with 6 bases remaining between them. In DNA form, the CDR3 reads TGCGCCAGCAGCTTGGGCAGGGACACTGAAGCTTTCTTT. It translates to CASSLGRDTEAFF. Using reference TRBV5-1 and TRBJ1-1 for the parts outside the CDR3, the full variable domain is KAGVTQTPRYLIKTRGQQVTLSCSPISGHRSVSWYQQTPGQGLQFLFEYFSETQRNKGNFPGRFSGRQFSNSRSEMNVSTLELGDSALYLCASSLGRDTEAFFGQGTRLTVV.

The V and J genes are TRBV4-1 and TRBJ1-1; 8 nucleotides agree with TRBD1. There are 15 residues in the CDR3. Per the germline V gene, CDR1 is MGHRA and CDR2 is YSYEKL. V was clipped by 0 bases and J by 5 bases; unmatched bases: 5. The CDR3 loop is CASSQDRGPGTEAFF. The CDR3 DNA reads as TGCGCCAGCAGCCAAGACAGGGGGCCGGGAACTGAAGCTTTCTTT.

To note about this clone: This sample also contains other DNA sequences that code for the same CDR3. In nucleotides, the CDR3 is TGTGCCAGCTCACCACCCGGTAACACTGAAGCTTTCTTT. This translates into CASSPPGNTEAFF. The chain is built from TRBV18 and TRBJ1-1; unclear D gene. Between the trimmed V and J ends, which lost 0 bases and 2 bases, there was a span of 4 bases. The length of the CDR3 is 13 residues. The germline CDR1 and CDR2 sequences are KGHSH and LQKENI.

The V call is TRBV7-9, the J call TRBJ2-1; maybe TRBD2 (6 bases). The CDR3 extends over 15 amino acids. Trimming took 3 bases from V and 7 from J, leaving 16 bases between them. CDR1 is SEHNR and CDR2 is FQNEAQ in the germline V gene (reference sequence). CDR3 DNA: TGTGCCAGCAGCTTCGGGATGGGGACTGCAAATGAGCAGTTCTTC. Protein: CASSFGMGTANEQFF.

The rearrangement links TRBV6-2 or TRBV6-3 to TRBJ1-1, with D maybe TRBD1 (5 bases). CDR1 is MNHEY, CDR2 SVGEGT, per germline. V lost 4 bases to trimming and J lost 8 bases, with 14 bases between them. This CDR3 region has 13 residues. In DNA, the CDR3 is TGTGCCAGCAGTTCCCAGGGCAGTTCGGAAGCTTTCTTT. Protein product: CASSSQGSSEAFF.

The CDR3 DNA reads as TGTGCCAGCACCCGCCGGGACCAGGGGGATAACTATGGCTACACCTTC. Protein product: CASTRRDQGDNYGYTF. V is TRBV3-1 (or the pseudogene TRBV3-2) and J is TRBJ1-2, with 7 positions matching TRBD1. This CDR3 has 16 residues. Germline V lookup: CDR1 LGHDT, CDR2 YNNKEL (reference sequence). J was trimmed by 1 base and V by 7 bases; bases with no gene match: 12.

This chain joins TRBV11-2 and TRBJ1-1, with D uncertain. V lost 7 bases to trimming and J lost 6 bases, with 12 bases between them. CDR1 and CDR2 from the germline V gene are SGHAT and FQNNGV. CDR3 length: 12 amino acids. The DNA of the CDR3 is TGTGCCAGCACCCACTCTACCTCTGAAGCTTTCTTT. Amino acid sequence: CASTHSTSEAFF.

The chain is built from TRBV7-7 and TRBJ2-3, with D hard to call. Trimming pared 4 bases from V and 7 bases from J, leaving 12 bases between. From germline, CDR1 is SSHAT and CDR2 FNYEAQ (reference sequence). The CDR3 contains 13 residues. The CDR3 spells CASSSDQRNTQYF. CDR3 nucleotides: TGTGCCAGCAGCTCCGATCAGAGGAATACGCAGTATTTT.

The CDR3 here is CASSQPTGMNTEAFF. CDR3 DNA sequence: TGCGCCAGCAGCCAACCTACAGGAATGAACACTGAAGCTTTCTTT. The chain recombines TRBV4-1 with TRBJ1-1, with a weak D call TRBD1 (5 bases). The V gene's germline CDR1 is MGHRA and CDR2 YSYEKL. Trimming pared 2 bases from V and 0 bases from J, leaving 10 bases between. The CDR3 totals 15 residues.

DNA for the CDR3: TGTGCCAGCAGGCAGCGGGGGGGCCGGGATGAGCAGTTCTTC. Encoded protein: CASRQRGGRDEQFF. The rearrangement links TRBV5-4 to TRBJ2-1, with 10 bases that match TRBD2. V lost 5 bases, J lost 8 bases, and 7 bases stayed unmatched. The germline CDR1 and CDR2 sequences are SGHNT and YYREEE (reference sequence). The CDR3 covers 14 residues.

This clone is labeled as medium-sized. This chain links TRBV20-1 with TRBJ2-1; tentative D call: TRBD1 (6 bases). The germline CDR1 and CDR2 sequences are DFQATT and SNEGSKA (reference sequence). CDR3 length equals 17 residues. V shed 3 bases and J shed 4 bases, with 22 bases lying between them. The CDR3 is CSASALTGSQGYNEQFF. CDR3 DNA sequence: TGCAGTGCTAGTGCACTTACAGGGTCTCAAGGATACAATGAGCAGTTCTTC.